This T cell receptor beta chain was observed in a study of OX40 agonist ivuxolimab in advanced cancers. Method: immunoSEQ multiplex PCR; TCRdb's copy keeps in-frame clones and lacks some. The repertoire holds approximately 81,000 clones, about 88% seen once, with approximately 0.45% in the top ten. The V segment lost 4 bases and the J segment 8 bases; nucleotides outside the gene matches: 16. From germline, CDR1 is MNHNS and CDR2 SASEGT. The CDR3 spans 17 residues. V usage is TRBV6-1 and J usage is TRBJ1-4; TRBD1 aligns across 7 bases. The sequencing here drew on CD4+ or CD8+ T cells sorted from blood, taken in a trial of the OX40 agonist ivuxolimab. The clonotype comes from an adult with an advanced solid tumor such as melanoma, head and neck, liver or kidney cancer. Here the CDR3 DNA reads TGTGCCAGCAGTGGAACCACTGGGGGGGACAGTGGAGAAAAACTGTTTTTT. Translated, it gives CASSGTTGGDSGEKLFF.